The 5 T cell receptor beta chains presented below share a single source sample, sequenced in a study of quantifying T cell responses using KT2 cells. At the level of the study: cDNA was made from DNase-treated RNA using alpha and beta constant primers.

The cDNA 3' end received a ligated oligonucleotide with a UMI. First-round PCR used about 4 cycles and beta primers RC1.1 and RC1.2 covering TRBC1 and TRBC2. TCRdb re-analysed the UMI-ligation and nested PCR reads in MiXCR, keeping a single row per CDR3 protein. This sample has about 32,000 distinct CDR3 sequences; about 7.1% occur once, and the top ten carry more than 15%. Sequenced: PBMCs spiked with cells of the T cell clone KT2. These receptors were collected from a human donor.

This clonotype was observed a few times. This rearrangement joins TRBV21-1 to TRBJ1-2; the D call in the table, TRBD1, was not verified against the DNA. TRBV21-1 is marked as a pseudogene. The CDR3 is 15 residues long. Here the CDR3 reads CASSRGAGGGYGYTF. As DNA, the CDR3 is TGTGCCAGCAGCAGGGGTGCAGGGGGCGGCTATGGCTACACCTTC.

This clonotype has a count of ten or more. V usage is TRBV20-1 and J usage is TRBJ2-7, with 8 bases identical to TRBD1. This CDR3 has 15 residues. Germline loops: CDR1 DFQATT, CDR2 SNEGSKA (reference sequence). The junction had 8 bases not matched to a gene; V was cut back by 0 bases and J by 4 bases. CDR3 sequence: CSARDSRDRWYEQYF. CDR3 nucleotide sequence: TGCAGTGCTAGAGATAGCCGGGACAGGTGGTACGAGCAGTACTTC.

The V gene is TRBV2, the J gene TRBJ2-1; 7 bases map to TRBD1. CDR1 is SNHLY and CDR2 is FYNNEI in the germline V gene. The CDR3 is 14 residues long. The trim removed 5 bases at V and 1 base at J, leaving 2 bases unmatched. The CDR3 sequence is CASSLDRSYNEQFF. DNA for the CDR3: TGTGCCAGCAGTCTGGACAGGTCCTACAATGAGCAGTTCTTC.

V gene TRBV6-2 or TRBV6-3 combines with J gene TRBJ1-2; D is perhaps TRBD1 (6 bases). The CDR3 totals 14 residues. With 6 bases removed from V and 8 bases from J, the gap between germline ends came to 19 bases. Germline assignment: CDR1 MNHEY and CDR2 SVGEGT. DNA of the CDR3: TGTGCCAGCAGATCGACAGGCCGCTCTGAGGGCTACACCTTC. Protein product: CASRSTGRSEGYTF.

V is TRBV29-1 and J is TRBJ1-2; D not resolved. The V end lost 7 bases, the J end lost 1 base, and 16 bases lay between the germline ends. CDR3 length: 14 amino acids. Germline V CDR1 and CDR2: SQVTM, ANQGSEA. The CDR3 protein is CSAAPPGDNYGYTF. The CDR3 DNA follows: TGCAGCGCCGCCCCCCCCGGCGATAACTATGGCTACACCTTC.